The 2 T cell receptor beta chains below were found in one sample sequenced in a study of response to subunit inactivated influenza vaccine. TCRdb ran MiXCR on the RT-PCR reads and lists one entry per CDR3 protein. The sample lists about 830,000 distinct CDR3 sequences; roughly 20% were seen once. Source: PBMCs from blood, taken 5 days after vaccination. The receptors stem from a man aged 50 to 60 who received an inactivated influenza vaccine.

This clonotype was seen only a few times. The gene calls are TRBV28 and TRBJ2-5; tentatively, D is TRBD2 (5 bases). This CDR3 comprises 15 residues. The V gene's germline CDR1 is MDHEN and CDR2 SYDVKM. V lost 5 bases, J lost 2 bases, and 15 bases lay in between. CDR3 loop: CASSPPTGIQETQYF. The CDR3 region has the DNA TGTGCCAGCAGTCCCCCTACCGGGATACAAGAGACCCAGTACTTC.

This clonotype was detected only a few times. The rearrangement joins TRBV20-1 to TRBJ1-5; perhaps TRBD1 as D (5 bases). The CDR3 consists of 12 residues. Germline lookup yields CDR1 DFQATT and CDR2 SNEGSKA (reference sequence). The V end was cut by 3 bases, the J end by 7 bases, with 10 bases between. The CDR3 loop is CSASDGGQPQHF. CDR3 nucleotide sequence: TGCAGTGCTAGTGATGGGGGACAGCCCCAGCATTTT.